Here is one T cell receptor (beta chain) with its context. The data were obtained in a study of blood T cell repertoires in COVID-19. Assay: immunoSEQ multiplex PCR; the TCRdb copy retains only in-frame clones and omits some. This table holds about 180,000 clones, approximately 85% found once. The germline gives CDR1 SGHTA, CDR2 FQGTGA. V gave up 1 base and J gave up 1 base; unmatched junction bases: 0. This CDR3 has 14 residues. This sequence was found in a man in his 60s with acute or convalescent COVID-19. This sequence joins TRBV7-3 and TRBJ1-1; 7 positions match TRBD1. The sequenced material came from peripheral blood. DNA for the CDR3: TGTGCCAGCAGCTTAAGACAGGGGAACACTGAAGCTTTCTTT. Its translation: CASSLRQGNTEAFF.